The 28 T cell receptor beta chains below were found in one sample sequenced in a study of T cell repertoires in cytomegalovirus infection. These receptors are not linked to any known antigen. TCRdb reprocessed the reads via MiXCR and lists one record per CDR3 protein. The sample records about 830,000 distinct CDR3 sequences, around a third being singletons. The source was cultured CD8+ T cells from PBMCs, collected from culture after CMV antigen stimulation. The receptor set was obtained from a human donor in good health (CMV status not recorded). Some clones in this sample may be carry-over from other donors' samples.

This clonotype turned up a few times. The gene calls are TRBV27 and TRBJ1-5; weak D call: TRBD1 (6 bases). Germline CDR1 reads MNHEY; CDR2 reads SMNVEV (reference sequence). CDR3 size: 15 residues. The V and J ends lost 4 bases and 2 bases respectively, with 12 bases between them. CDR3 sequence reads: CASSSLAGGNQPQHF. The CDR3 DNA reads as TGTGCCAGCAGTTCCCTTGCAGGGGGCAATCAGCCCCAGCATTTT.

There are a few counts of this clonotype. The chain joins TRBV2 to TRBJ1-2; D not certain. This CDR3 spans 12 amino acids. Germline V gene sequence: CDR1 SNHLY, CDR2 FYNNEI. Trimming took off 3 bases at V and 8 bases at J, with 10 bases between the two ends. The CDR3 sequence is CASSETTRGYTF. CDR3 nucleotides: TGTGCCAGCAGTGAGACGACACGAGGCTACACCTTC.

This clonotype was observed a handful of times. The chain uses TRBV5-1 and TRBJ2-3; 8 nucleotides match TRBD1. V gave up 0 bases and J gave up 2 bases; unmatched junction bases: 5. Per germline, CDR1 SGHRS and CDR2 YFSETQ. The CDR3 spans 16 residues. The CDR3 reads CASSLGRGQDTDTQYF. As DNA, the CDR3 is TGCGCCAGCAGCTTGGGCCGGGGACAGGACACAGATACGCAGTATTTT.

The chain employs TRBV11-3 and TRBJ2-1; D is unresolved. The CDR3 runs to 13 residues. V dropped 4 bases and J dropped 5 bases, with 9 bases sitting between them. CDR1 is SGHNT and CDR2 is YENEEA in the germline V gene. The CDR3 DNA sequence: TGTGCCAGCAGCTCGAACGGAGACAATGAGCAGTTCTTC. Encoded protein: CASSSNGDNEQFF.

This clonotype was counted between two and nine times. V gene TRBV15 combines with J gene TRBJ2-5; perhaps TRBD2 as D (6 bases). The V and J ends lost 8 bases and 4 bases respectively, with 20 bases between them. Per germline, CDR1 LNHNV and CDR2 YYDKDF (reference sequence). This CDR3 has 15 amino acids. CDR3 sequence reads: CATLPGQTSLETQYF. CDR3 sequence (DNA): TGTGCCACCCTCCCGGGCCAAACTAGCTTAGAGACCCAGTACTTC.

V is TRBV20-1 and J is TRBJ1-5, with 9 bases that match TRBD1. The germline CDR1 and CDR2 sequences are DFQATT and SNEGSKA (reference sequence). The CDR3 totals 17 residues. The trim removed 5 bases at V and 5 bases at J, leaving 16 bases unmatched. The CDR3 region is CSAWTGVFVGFDQPQHF. DNA for the CDR3: TGCAGTGCTTGGACAGGGGTATTTGTCGGGTTCGATCAGCCCCAGCATTTT.

This clonotype was counted between two and nine times. The J gene is TRBJ1-2, the V gene TRBV2; 10 bases align to TRBD1. CDR1 is SNHLY and CDR2 is FYNNEI in the germline V gene. CDR3 length equals 14 residues. V shed 8 bases and J 6 bases; nucleotides not matched to a gene: 9. CDR3 nucleotide sequence: TGTGCCAGCCCTCCACAAGGGACAGGGGATGGCTACACCTTC. Amino acids: CASPPQGTGDGYTF. Full variable domain (missing parts from reference TRBV2 and TRBJ1-2): EPEVTQTPSHQVTQMGQEVILRCVPISNHLYFYWYRQILGQKVEFLVSFYNNEISEKSEIFDDQFSVERPDGSNFTLKIRSTKLEDSAMYFCASPPQGTGDGYTFGSGTRLTVV.

The chain is built from TRBV5-4 and TRBJ2-7; a possible D gene is TRBD1 (6 bases). Germline CDR1 SGHNT, CDR2 YYREEE (reference sequence). This CDR3 has 15 amino acids. Trimming took 2 bases from V and 0 from J, leaving 12 bases between them. The CDR3 reads CASSLNWDTSYEQYF. The CDR3 nucleotides are TGTGCCAGCAGCTTAAATTGGGACACCTCCTACGAGCAGTACTTC.

In its sample, this clonotype was seen many times. The rearrangement uses TRBV7-2 and TRBJ2-3, with D tentatively TRBD2 (6 bases). Per the germline V gene, CDR1 is SGHTA and CDR2 is FQGNSA. This CDR3 spans 16 amino acids. V was cut by 3 bases and J by 6 bases, with 19 bases left in between. CDR3 DNA sequence: TGTGCCAGCAGCTTGGGTGTCTTGACTAGTTTTGATACGCAGTATTTT. As protein: CASSLGVLTSFDTQYF.

CDR3 amino acids: CASSLSGIGQPQHF. For the CDR3, the DNA is TGTGCCAGCAGTTTATCGGGAATTGGGCAGCCCCAGCATTTT. The chain recombines TRBV27 with TRBJ1-5; D gene ambiguous. CDR1 MNHEY and CDR2 SMNVEV come from the germline V gene (reference sequence). V was trimmed by 0 bases and J by 7 bases, leaving 10 bases between them. This CDR3 is 14 amino acids long.

This clonotype was detected many times. This rearrangement joins TRBV7-6 to TRBJ2-3; D gene ambiguous. Germline CDR1 is SGHVS and CDR2 is FNYEAQ. The V gene lost 3 bases and the J gene lost 0 bases, with 10 bases spanning the gap. The CDR3 is made up of 15 amino acids. The CDR3 loop is CASSFQPASTDTQYF. DNA of the CDR3: TGTGCCAGCAGCTTTCAGCCAGCTAGCACAGATACGCAGTATTTT.

V usage is TRBV27 and J usage is TRBJ2-3; D unclear. Germline-derived CDR1 and CDR2 are MNHEY and SMNVEV (reference sequence). This CDR3 comprises 16 residues. V lost 9 bases and J lost 6, with 25 bases in between. This chain's CDR3 is CASRKTPHLPQDTQYF. Here the CDR3 DNA reads TGTGCCAGTCGGAAAACCCCACACCTACCGCAGGATACGCAGTATTTT.

J is TRBJ2-7 and V is TRBV4-1; 9 nucleotides agree with TRBD2. The V and J ends lost 0 bases and 7 bases, in that order; junction bases with no gene match: 7. The CDR3 runs 15 residues. Germline CDR1 and CDR2: MGHRA and YSYEKL. The CDR3 bases are TGCGCCAGCAGCCAAGAATCTAGCGGGGTCGGGGAGCAGTACTTC. Translation: CASSQESSGVGEQYF.

This chain connects TRBV7-4 to TRBJ1-1; D gene uncertain. The germline V gene has CDR1 SGHVT and CDR2 SQSDAQ. This CDR3 comprises 14 residues. Trimming took off 5 bases at V and 1 base at J, with 11 bases between the two ends. CDR3 residues: CASSPPHTNTEAFF. Written as DNA, the CDR3 is TGTGCCAGCAGCCCGCCACACACGAACACTGAAGCTTTCTTT.

This clonotype showed up just a few times. This chain uses TRBV7-6 with TRBJ1-6; tentatively, D is TRBD1 (6 bases). This CDR3 contains 15 residues. CDR1 SGHVS and CDR2 FNYEAQ come from the germline V gene. Trimming removed 5 bases from V and 6 bases from J, with 14 bases in between. For the CDR3, the DNA is TGTGCCAGCAGCCCCCGAGGGGGAACTAATTCACCCCTCCACTTT. Translating gives CASSPRGGTNSPLHF.

This clonotype occurred a few times. This rearrangement joins TRBV2 to TRBJ2-7; no definite D call. The length of the CDR3 is 18 residues. The germline V gene encodes CDR1 SNHLY and CDR2 FYNNEI. V was cut by 0 bases and J by 0 bases, with 18 bases left in between. The CDR3 is CASSEAPSSRQASYEQYV. As DNA, the CDR3 is TGTGCCAGCAGTGAAGCGCCTTCCTCTCGCCAGGCCTCCTACGAGCAGTACGTC.

The chain carries TRBV7-8 and TRBJ2-7; a weak D match, TRBD1 (5 bases). The CDR3 runs to 13 residues. The germline gives CDR1 SGHVS, CDR2 FQNEAQ. The DNA of the CDR3 is TGTGCCACCAGCTTAGACAGCTCCTACGAGCAGTACGTC. Amino acid sequence: CATSLDSSYEQYV.

This clonotype was found a few times. CDR3 sequence reads: CASSYLDGALTDTQYF. The CDR3 DNA is TGTGCCAGCAGCTACCTCGATGGGGCTCTCACAGATACGCAGTATTTT. The chain employs TRBV7-8 and TRBJ2-3, with a possible D match to TRBD1 (5 bases). The CDR3 runs 16 residues. Trimming removed 4 bases from V and 2 bases from J, with 16 bases in between. Germline V CDR1 and CDR2: SGHVS, FQNEAQ.

The CDR3 here is CASRGEGGEQFF. Here the CDR3 DNA reads TGTGCCAGCAGGGGGGAGGGCGGTGAGCAGTTCTTC. The chain is built from TRBV28 and TRBJ2-1; 7 nucleotides align to TRBD2. The CDR3 totals 12 residues. The germline CDR1 and CDR2 sequences are MDHEN and SYDVKM. V gave up 6 bases and J gave up 9 bases; unmatched junction bases: 5. Complete variable domain (other parts from reference TRBV28 and TRBJ2-1): DVKVTQSSRYLVKRTGEKVFLECVQDMDHENMFWYRQDPGLGLRLIYFSYDVKMKEKGDIPEGYSVSREKKERFSLILESASTNQTSMYLCASRGEGGEQFFGPGTRLTVL.

The CDR3 loop is CASTSTGSEETQYF. CDR3 coding DNA: TGTGCCAGCACCTCGACAGGGTCGGAGGAGACCCAGTACTTC. This chain uses TRBV12-3 or TRBV12-4 with TRBJ2-5, with TRBD1 matching 7 bases. The J segment lost 5 bases and the V segment lost 7 bases, leaving 10 bases of the junction unmatched. CDR3 size: 14 residues.

The rearrangement links TRBV24-1 to TRBJ1-1; D ambiguous. The germline gives CDR1 KGHDR, CDR2 SFDVKD. Deletions cut 3 bases from V and 5 bases from J, with 6 bases between. The CDR3 spans 12 residues. CDR3 sequence: CATSDGRTEAFF. The CDR3, as DNA: TGTGCCACCAGTGATGGGCGAACTGAAGCTTTCTTT.

The rearrangement joins TRBV19 to TRBJ2-7; the D call may be TRBD1 or TRBD2 (5 bases each). Deletions cut 9 bases from V and 5 bases from J, with 17 bases between. Germline-derived CDR1 and CDR2 are LNHDA and SQIVND (reference sequence). The CDR3 is 13 residues long. The CDR3 loop reads CASQDGTRNEQYF. The CDR3 DNA is TGTGCCAGCCAAGACGGGACCCGGAACGAGCAGTACTTC.

V usage is TRBV6-2 or TRBV6-3 and J usage is TRBJ2-7; no firm D call. This CDR3 region has 15 residues. The V gene lost 6 bases and the J gene lost 0 bases, with 15 bases spanning the gap. Germline V gives CDR1 MNHEY, CDR2 SVGEGT. The CDR3 nucleotides are TGTGCCAGCAGCCTCTCTTCGAGAGACTCCTACGAGCAGTACGTC. Translated, it gives CASSLSSRDSYEQYV.

This clonotype was counted a few times. V gene TRBV7-9 combines with J gene TRBJ2-1; a weak D match, TRBD2 (6 bases). Between the trimmed V and J ends, which lost 1 base and 9 bases, there was a span of 7 bases. The CDR3 loop spans 12 amino acids. Germline CDR1 SEHNR, CDR2 FQNEAQ (reference sequence). CDR3: CASSLVAAEQFF. Written as DNA, the CDR3 is TGTGCCAGCAGCTTAGTAGCGGCTGAGCAGTTCTTC.

This clonotype was picked up a small number of times. V usage is TRBV7-2 and J usage is TRBJ1-5; no clear D. The CDR3 loop spans 16 amino acids. The V end was cut by 1 base, the J end by 0 bases, with 10 bases between. Germline loops: CDR1 SGHTA, CDR2 FQGNSA. The CDR3 DNA sequence: TGTGCCAGCAGCTTAGGGTCGCGCGGTAGCAATCAGCCCCAGCATTTT. Residues: CASSLGSRGSNQPQHF.

This chain joins TRBV6-1 and TRBJ2-1, with TRBD1 as a possible D gene (6 bases). Between the trimmed V and J ends, which lost 7 bases and 9 bases, there was a span of 13 bases. Germline values: CDR1 MNHNS, CDR2 SASEGT. This CDR3 has 12 residues. CDR3 bases: TGTGCCAGCACCGGACAGATTGGTGAGCAGTTCTTC. As protein: CASTGQIGEQFF.

CDR3 sequence: CASSATGLIRPQHF. CDR3 coding DNA: TGTGCCAGCAGTGCGACAGGGTTAATTCGGCCCCAGCATTTT. V usage is TRBV27 and J usage is TRBJ1-5; 7 bases fit TRBD1. Germline assignment: CDR1 MNHEY and CDR2 SMNVEV (reference sequence). This CDR3 region has 14 residues. The J segment lost 9 bases and the V segment lost 5 bases, leaving 10 bases of the junction unmatched.

This chain joins TRBV25-1 and TRBJ2-7; D gene ambiguous. The CDR3 length is 12 residues. Trimming left V 3 bases short and J 3 bases short, with 6 bases between. In germline, CDR1 is MGHDK, CDR2 SYGVNS. CDR3 sequence: CASSESRYEQYF. The CDR3 DNA follows: TGTGCCAGCAGTGAGTCCCGCTACGAGCAGTACTTC.